This TCR beta chain was retrieved from a study of T cell repertoires in cytomegalovirus infection. Study findings and constraints: The ex vivo response was dominated by HLA-C-restricted CMV-specific TCR beta clonotypes. Using cumulative public TCR beta family frequency, the authors identified those who carried CMV together with the relevant HLA.

This clonotype was recorded a few times. The antigen remains unidentified. One entry per CDR3 protein results from TCRdb running MiXCR on the reads. The sample holds hundreds of thousands of distinct CDR3 sequences, roughly 31% seen once. V gave up 3 bases and J gave up 1 base, with 9 bases separating them. CDR1 and CDR2 (germline): MDHEN, SYDVKM. This CDR3 region has 14 residues. This material consisted of cultured CD8+ T cells from PBMCs, taken from culture after CMV antigen stimulation. The receptor was isolated from a human donor in good health (CMV status not recorded). Some clones in this sample may be carry-over from other donors' samples. The chain employs TRBV28 and TRBJ2-5; D is unclear. CDR3 amino acids: CASSFFNTQETQYF. DNA of the CDR3: TGTGCCAGCAGTTTTTTCAACACCCAAGAGACCCAGTACTTC.